The next 11 T cell receptor beta chains were all read from a single sample in a study of blood T cell repertoires in COVID-19. TCRdb's table, derived via immunoSEQ multiplex PCR, lists solely in-frame clones and lacks some. The repertoire consists of 200,000 to 250,000 clones, with around three quarters occurring once and the leading ten covering approximately 6%. The sequenced sample consisted of peripheral blood. Receptors were obtained from a woman between 65 and 79 years old with acute or convalescent COVID-19.

As concerns this clone: Its ends do not fully match the called genes, so a read error is possible. The chain is built from TRBV28 and TRBJ1-6; 7 bases are shared with TRBD1. The CDR3 contains 12 residues. Looked up from germline, CDR1 is MDHEN and CDR2 is SYDVKM. The CDR3 here is CASSLYRDSEEF. CDR3 nucleotides: TGTGCCAGCAGTTTATATAGGGACAGCGAGGAGTTT.

This clone was observed a few times. The chain carries TRBV20-1 and TRBJ2-7, with a weak D call TRBD1 (5 bases). This CDR3 is built from 11 residues. Germline V gene data show CDR1 as DFQATT and CDR2 as SNEGSKA (reference sequence). Trimming removed 1 base at V and 8 bases at J, with 9 bases between. CDR3 loop: CSARGGHQQYF. The CDR3 region has the DNA TGCAGTGCTAGAGGCGGACATCAGCAGTACTTC.

V gene TRBV19 combines with J gene TRBJ2-1; D possibly corresponds to TRBD2 (5 bases). The CDR3 consists of 14 residues. Trimming took off 5 bases at V and 0 bases at J, with 8 bases between the two ends. Germline loops: CDR1 LNHDA, CDR2 SQIVND (reference sequence). CDR3 sequence: CASSAGGSYNEQFF. The CDR3 DNA sequence: TGTGCCAGTAGTGCCGGAGGCTCCTACAATGAGCAGTTCTTC.

The chain has TRBV29-1 and TRBJ2-6, with D tentatively TRBD1 (6 bases). V lost 7 bases, J lost 2 bases, and 12 bases lay in between. CDR1 SQVTM and CDR2 ANQGSEA come from the germline V gene. The CDR3 is 14 amino acids. Written as DNA, the CDR3 is TGCAGCGCCTCAGGGGTTGCTGGGGCCAACGTCCTGACTTTC. It is translated as CSASGVAGANVLTF.

This rearrangement joins TRBV10-1 to TRBJ2-1; TRBD2 is a possible D gene (5 bases). CDR3 size: 17 residues. Germline V gene lookup returns CDR1 WNHNN and CDR2 SYGVQD (reference sequence). Trimming removed 0 bases at V and 3 bases at J, with 15 bases between. CDR3 sequence (DNA): TGCGCCAGCAGTGAGTCGAAACTATCGGACTTCTACAATGAGCAGTTCTTC. Protein: CASSESKLSDFYNEQFF.

The V and J genes are TRBV5-1 and TRBJ2-3; D is unresolved. The V end lost 3 bases, the J end lost 4 bases, and 9 bases lay between the germline ends. Germline V lookup: CDR1 SGHRS, CDR2 YFSETQ. This CDR3 has 13 amino acids. CDR3 loop: CASSYPSPDTQYF. For the CDR3, the DNA is TGCGCCAGCAGCTATCCTTCCCCAGATACGCAGTATTTT.

The V and J genes are TRBV6-5 and TRBJ2-3; 7 bases align to TRBD1. The CDR3 runs 14 residues. Germline lookup yields CDR1 MNHEY and CDR2 SVGAGI. The J segment lost 4 bases and the V segment lost 11 bases, leaving 12 bases of the junction unmatched. CDR3 sequence: CACSTGARADTQYF. In DNA, the CDR3 is TGTGCCTGCTCAACAGGGGCGAGGGCAGATACGCAGTATTTT.

This rearrangement joins TRBV6-6 to TRBJ2-2, with TRBD1 identical over 9 bases. The V gene end was trimmed by 0 bases and the J gene end by 7 bases; junction bases not matched to a gene: 6. Germline CDR1 reads MNHNY; CDR2 reads SVGAGI (reference sequence). The length of the CDR3 is 16 residues. The CDR3 reads CASSYSTGGAVGELFF. The CDR3, as DNA: TGTGCCAGCAGTTACTCTACAGGGGGCGCTGTCGGGGAGCTGTTTTTT.

The chain is built from TRBV18 and TRBJ2-2; D perhaps matches TRBD1 (6 bases). V dropped 5 bases and J dropped 0 bases, with 10 bases sitting between them. Per germline, CDR1 KGHSH and CDR2 LQKENI. This CDR3 has 15 amino acids. The DNA for the CDR3 is TGTGCCAGCTCATCCACAGGGACGAACACCGGGGAGCTGTTTTTT. This encodes CASSSTGTNTGELFF.

The table lists this clone with a few counts. The chain uses TRBV2 and TRBJ2-1, with TRBD2 matching over 9 bases. Germline CDR1 is SNHLY and CDR2 is FYNNEI. The V gene end was trimmed by 5 bases and the J gene end by 7 bases; junction bases not matched to a gene: 6. There are 14 residues in the CDR3. CDR3 bases: TGTGCCAGCAGTTTTAGCGGGAGCTCAAATGAGCAGTTCTTC. Amino acids: CASSFSGSSNEQFF. The whole variable domain, filled in from reference TRBV2 and TRBJ2-1, reads EPEVTQTPSHQVTQMGQEVILRCVPISNHLYFYWYRQILGQKVEFLVSFYNNEISEKSEIFDDQFSVERPDGSNFTLKIRSTKLEDSAMYFCASSFSGSSNEQFFGPGTRLTVL.

This chain links TRBV6-5 with TRBJ1-5; D gene ambiguous. This CDR3 contains 15 residues. Germline V gives CDR1 MNHEY, CDR2 SVGAGI. V lost 6 bases, J lost 6 bases, and 18 bases lay in between. CDR3 nucleotides: TGTGCCAGCAGGGTAGGCGGCGGGGTCGGTCAGCCCCAGCATTTT. As protein: CASRVGGGVGQPQHF.